Following are 21 T cell receptor beta chains from one sample sequenced in a study of T cell responses to AZD1222 COVID-19 vaccine. Only in-frame clones appear in the TCRdb table, and some are missing; sequencing was by immunoSEQ multiplex PCR. The data contain 50,000 to 70,000 clones, around nine tenths of them singletons. This specimen was peripheral blood, taken 28 days after the second AZD1222 dose. All receptors come from an adult who received the AZD1222 COVID-19 vaccine.

V and J are TRBV4-2 and TRBJ1-5; maybe TRBD1 (6 bases). Trimming removed 0 bases at V and 7 bases at J, with 10 bases between. The length of the CDR3 is 14 residues. Germline loops: CDR1 LGHNA, CDR2 YNFKEQ. CDR3 protein: CASSQDGGPQPQHF. In nucleotides, the CDR3 is TGTGCCAGCAGCCAAGATGGGGGGCCCCAGCCCCAGCATTTT.

As DNA, the CDR3 is TGTGCCAGTAGTCGGACAGGAATGAACACTGAAGCTTTCTTT. Encoded protein: CASSRTGMNTEAFF. This chain links TRBV19 with TRBJ1-1, with 7 bases lining up with TRBD1. The CDR3 contains 14 residues. From germline, CDR1 is LNHDA and CDR2 SQIVND (reference sequence). V trimming: 5 bases; J trimming: 0 bases; junction bases outside the gene matches: 3.

V and J are TRBV5-4 and TRBJ1-6; 7 bases are a match to TRBD1. The CDR3 contains 14 residues. From germline, CDR1 is SGHNT and CDR2 YYREEE (reference sequence). Losses at the gene ends were 5 bases for V and 10 bases for J; bases not matched to a gene: 9. In nucleotides, the CDR3 is TGTGCCAGCAGGTCGACAGGGATTGGCTCACCCCTCCACTTT. Translating it yields CASRSTGIGSPLHF.

The chain joins TRBV4-1 to TRBJ2-7, with D perhaps matching TRBD1 (7 bases). The V end lost 1 base, the J end lost 4 bases, and 17 bases lay between the germline ends. The germline CDR1 and CDR2 sequences are MGHRA and YSYEKL. The CDR3 has 16 residues. CDR3 residues: CASSQVGGQYRYEQYF. The DNA of the CDR3 is TGCGCCAGCAGCCAAGTGGGGGGACAGTATAGATACGAGCAGTACTTC.

This chain connects TRBV11-2 to TRBJ2-6, with TRBD2 matching 13 bases. Germline V gene sequence: CDR1 SGHAT, CDR2 FQNNGV. Unmatched junction bases numbered 5, after V lost 6 bases and J lost 0 bases. The CDR3 length is 18 residues. In DNA, the CDR3 is TGTGCCAGCAGTCCGGGACTAGCGGGGTCCTCTGGGGCCAACGTCCTGACTTTC. Translating it yields CASSPGLAGSSGANVLTF.

The chain carries TRBV6-6 and TRBJ2-7; TRBD2 matches 11 bases. CDR1 MNHNY and CDR2 SVGAGI come from the germline V gene (reference sequence). The CDR3 runs to 16 residues. V shed 5 bases, J shed 4 bases, and the junction held 10 bases outside the gene matches. The CDR3 is CASSRQTSGISYEQYF. CDR3 nucleotides: TGTGCCAGCAGTCGACAGACTAGCGGGATTTCTTACGAGCAGTACTTC.

CDR3 DNA: TGTGCCAGCAGCCTCAGGGGGCTGGGAAATAATTCACCCCTCCACTTT. Amino acids: CASSLRGLGNNSPLHF. The rearrangement joins TRBV11-2 to TRBJ1-6; 8 bases fit TRBD1. Germline CDR1 and CDR2: SGHAT and FQNNGV. CDR3 length equals 16 residues. The V and J ends lost 5 bases and 5 bases, in that order; junction bases with no gene match: 8.

In this sample, this clone turned up once. This chain uses TRBV19 with TRBJ1-1; D possibly corresponds to TRBD1 (5 bases). Germline assignment: CDR1 LNHDA and CDR2 SQIVND (reference sequence). Deletions cut 7 bases from V and 4 bases from J, with 13 bases between. CDR3 length: 13 amino acids. The CDR3 reads CASTTGPATEAFF. CDR3 sequence (DNA): TGTGCCAGTACCACGGGGCCAGCCACTGAAGCTTTCTTT.

The chain has TRBV27 and TRBJ2-7, with D perhaps matching TRBD2 (5 bases). Germline CDR1 is MNHEY and CDR2 is SMNVEV (reference sequence). The CDR3 length is 15 residues. V was pared by 2 bases and J by 4 bases, with 15 bases between. The CDR3 spells CASSLQGGLLYEQYF. The CDR3 nucleotides are TGTGCCAGCAGTTTACAAGGCGGACTTTTATACGAGCAGTACTTC.

The rearrangement joins TRBV12-3 or TRBV12-4 to TRBJ1-2; D not certain. V lost 6 bases and J lost 3, with 11 bases in between. The CDR3 extends over 13 amino acids. The CDR3: CASRRHRDYGYTF. In DNA form, the CDR3 reads TGTGCCAGCAGGAGACACAGAGACTATGGCTACACCTTC.

The rearrangement uses TRBV30 and TRBJ2-6, with D unresolved. CDR1 is GTSNPN, CDR2 SVGIG, per germline (reference sequence). This CDR3 is built from 16 residues. V dropped 4 bases and J dropped 0 bases, with 13 bases sitting between them. CDR3 coding DNA: TGTGCCTGGACCTCCCAAGAGTTCTCTGGGGCCAACGTCCTGACTTTC. Amino acid sequence: CAWTSQEFSGANVLTF.

The chain recombines TRBV5-4 with TRBJ2-5, with a possible D match to TRBD1 (6 bases). V was shortened by 1 base and J by 5 bases, with 12 bases between the two germline ends. CDR1 and CDR2 (germline): SGHNT, YYREEE (reference sequence). CDR3 length: 14 amino acids. CDR3 in amino acids: CASSLTGMSETQYF. The DNA of the CDR3 is TGTGCCAGCAGCTTGACAGGGATGTCGGAGACCCAGTACTTC.

V usage is TRBV5-1 and J usage is TRBJ2-1; 9 nucleotides align to TRBD1. The CDR3 sequence is 14 residues long. CDR1 and CDR2 (germline): SGHRS, YFSETQ. V was clipped by 0 bases and J by 7 bases; unmatched bases: 2. Written as DNA, the CDR3 is TGCGCCAGCAGCTTGGGGACAGGGGAAAATGAGCAGTTCTTC. This encodes CASSLGTGENEQFF.

The gene calls are TRBV28 and TRBJ1-2; D may be TRBD1 (5 bases). The length of the CDR3 is 12 residues. Germline assignment: CDR1 MDHEN and CDR2 SYDVKM. V lost 3 bases, J lost 10 bases, and 12 bases lay in between. CDR3 sequence: CASSFIKGAYTF. CDR3 bases: TGTGCCAGCAGTTTTATCAAAGGGGCCTACACCTTC.

The rearrangement joins TRBV28 to TRBJ2-7, with 7 positions matching TRBD1. The CDR3 totals 14 residues. The germline V gene encodes CDR1 MDHEN and CDR2 SYDVKM. After removal of 3 bases from V and 6 bases from J, the junction contained 8 bases not matched to a gene. The CDR3 is CASSFNQGELEQYF. DNA of the CDR3: TGTGCCAGCAGTTTTAACCAGGGGGAGCTCGAGCAGTACTTC.

This chain links TRBV5-8 with TRBJ2-1, with 13 bases lining up with TRBD2. Germline trimming cut 2 bases from V and 8 bases from J; bases unmatched to any gene: 4. From germline, CDR1 is SGHTS and CDR2 YDEGEE. This CDR3 contains 15 residues. The chain's CDR3 is CASSLWTSGSDEQFF. The CDR3 region has the DNA TGTGCCAGCAGCTTATGGACTAGCGGGAGTGATGAGCAGTTCTTC. Supplemented by reference TRBV5-8 and TRBJ2-1, the full variable domain reads EAGVTQSPTHLIKTRGQQATLRCSPISGHTSVYWYQQALGLGLQFLLWYDEGEERNRGNFPPRFSGRQFPNYSSELNVNALELEDSALYLCASSLWTSGSDEQFFGPGTRLTVL.

The chain employs TRBV19 and TRBJ2-7, with 7 bases identical to TRBD2. The V segment lost 3 bases and the J segment 1 base; nucleotides outside the gene matches: 6. Looked up from germline, CDR1 is LNHDA and CDR2 is SQIVND (reference sequence). The CDR3 sequence is 15 residues long. As DNA, the CDR3 is TGTGCCAGTAGTATGACCGGAGCGGGGTCCTACGAGCAGTACTTC. The encoded protein is CASSMTGAGSYEQYF.

This chain links TRBV27 with TRBJ1-2; D is possibly TRBD1 (5 bases). Trimming removed 6 bases from V and 6 bases from J, with 17 bases in between. There are 14 residues in the CDR3. CDR1 is MNHEY, CDR2 SMNVEV, per germline (reference sequence). CDR3 coding DNA: TGTGCCAGCAGCCAGTCAGGAGGGGACGATGGCTACACCTTC. Translation: CASSQSGGDDGYTF.

The CDR3 DNA is TGCGCCAGCAGCTCGAAAGGACAGGGGAACTATGGCTACACCTTC. It codes for CASSSKGQGNYGYTF. This chain uses TRBV5-1 with TRBJ1-2; TRBD1 aligns across 9 bases. V shed 3 bases, J shed 2 bases, and the junction held 5 bases outside the gene matches. Germline assignment: CDR1 SGHRS and CDR2 YFSETQ. There are 15 residues in the CDR3.

The chain joins TRBV6-6 to TRBJ1-5; D not resolved. Germline V gives CDR1 MNHNY, CDR2 SVGAGI (reference sequence). CDR3 length: 16 residues. Between the trimmed V and J ends, which lost 5 bases and 1 base, there was a span of 15 bases. The CDR3 loop reads CASSPSRVSSNQPQHF. CDR3 sequence (DNA): TGTGCCAGCAGTCCCTCGAGGGTATCGAGCAATCAGCCCCAGCATTTT.

V is TRBV3-1 (or the pseudogene TRBV3-2) and J is TRBJ1-1; 8 bases are shared with TRBD1. V lost 3 bases to trimming and J lost 6 bases; unmatched junction nucleotides: 6. The CDR3 has 14 residues. Germline assignment: CDR1 LGHDT and CDR2 YNNKEL (reference sequence). The DNA of the CDR3 is TGTGCCAGCAGCCACCTGGACAGGGAGTCTGAAGCTTTCTTT. This codes for CASSHLDRESEAFF.